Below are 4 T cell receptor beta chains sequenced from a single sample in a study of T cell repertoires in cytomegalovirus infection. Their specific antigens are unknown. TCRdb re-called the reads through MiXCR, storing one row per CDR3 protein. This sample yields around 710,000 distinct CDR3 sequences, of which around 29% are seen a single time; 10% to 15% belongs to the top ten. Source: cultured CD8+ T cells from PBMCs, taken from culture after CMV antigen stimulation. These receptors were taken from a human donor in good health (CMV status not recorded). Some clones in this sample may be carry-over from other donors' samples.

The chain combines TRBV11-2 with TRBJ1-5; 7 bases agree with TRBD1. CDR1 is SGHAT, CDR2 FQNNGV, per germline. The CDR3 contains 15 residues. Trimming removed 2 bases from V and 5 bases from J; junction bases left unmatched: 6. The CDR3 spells CASSLRGGEYQPQHF. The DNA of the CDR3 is TGTGCCAGCAGCTTAAGAGGGGGCGAATATCAGCCCCAGCATTTT.

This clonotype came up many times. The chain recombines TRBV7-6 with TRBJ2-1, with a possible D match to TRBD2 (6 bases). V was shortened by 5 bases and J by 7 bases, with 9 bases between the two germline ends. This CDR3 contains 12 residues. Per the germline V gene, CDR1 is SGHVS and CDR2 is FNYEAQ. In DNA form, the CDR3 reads TGTGCCAGCAGCCCGAGCGGGAATGAGCAGTTCTTC. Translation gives CASSPSGNEQFF.

CDR3 bases: TGCAGTGCTACGACAGGGGGCTCCTACAATGAGCAGTTCTTC. It yields the protein CSATTGGSYNEQFF. V gene TRBV20-1 combines with J gene TRBJ2-1; 9 positions match TRBD1. Trimming cost V 4 bases and J 0 bases; bases outside gene matches: 1. The V gene's germline CDR1 is DFQATT and CDR2 SNEGSKA (reference sequence). The CDR3 is 14 amino acids.

CDR3 amino acids: CASSPVWGGKSNQPQHF. In DNA form, the CDR3 reads TGCGCCAGCAGCCCCGTCTGGGGAGGCAAAAGTAATCAGCCCCAGCATTTT. The J gene is TRBJ1-5, the V gene TRBV4-1, with D uncertain. Germline V lookup: CDR1 MGHRA, CDR2 YSYEKL. The CDR3 has 17 amino acids. Trimming took 4 bases from V and 4 from J, leaving 20 bases between them.